Each of the 14 T cell receptor beta chains below was sequenced from the same sample in a study of cytomegalovirus exposure and HLA in healthy donors. The PCR made use of 60 Vbeta and 13 Jbeta primers. Method: immunoSEQ multiplex PCR; TCRdb's copy keeps in-frame clones and lacks some. The sample has about 120,000 clones, around 85% seen once. The sequencing input was PBMCs. These receptors were collected from a young man in good health and CMV-seropositive.

The chain links TRBV7-2 to TRBJ2-7; TRBD2 might be the D (5 bases). The V gene's germline CDR1 is SGHTA and CDR2 FQGNSA. This CDR3 has 15 residues. Deletions cut 5 bases from V and 2 bases from J, with 16 bases between. DNA for the CDR3: TGTGCCAGCAGCCCCTTTGCTAGCCGAACCTACGAGCAGTACTTC. Translation gives CASSPFASRTYEQYF.

The rearrangement joins TRBV9 to TRBJ1-1; D is uncertain. There are 16 residues in the CDR3. The V end lost 4 bases, the J end lost 1 base, and 17 bases lay between the germline ends. From germline, CDR1 is SGDLS and CDR2 YYNGEE. The CDR3 DNA is TGTGCCAGCAGCCCCCGTGCGAGCCGCTCGAACACTGAAGCTTTCTTT. Protein sequence: CASSPRASRSNTEAFF.

The chain recombines TRBV12-2 with TRBJ2-7; the table's D call of TRBD1 was not tested on the DNA. TRBV12-2 is recorded as a pseudogene. The CDR3 length is 16 residues. Here the CDR3 reads CASRLGMDRTNYEQYF. The CDR3 DNA sequence: TGTGCAAGTCGCTTAGGGATGGACAGGACAAACTACGAGCAGTACTTC.

This chain links TRBV6-1 with TRBJ2-5, with TRBD1 matching over 10 bases. Germline assignment: CDR1 MNHNS and CDR2 SASEGT. The J segment lost 4 bases and the V segment lost 6 bases, leaving 2 bases of the junction unmatched. The CDR3 sequence is 13 residues long. In nucleotides, the CDR3 is TGTGCCAGCAGGGGGGACAGGGGAGAGACCCAGTACTTC. Its protein product is CASRGDRGETQYF.

V gene TRBV6-1 combines with J gene TRBJ2-7, with D possibly being TRBD1 (6 bases). The CDR3 contains 14 residues. V lost 10 bases, J lost 3 bases, and 19 bases lay in between. Germline V gene sequence: CDR1 MNHNS, CDR2 SASEGT. The CDR3 sequence is CATVLRDTHYEQYF. CDR3 in DNA: TGTGCCACCGTCCTCCGGGACACCCACTACGAGCAGTACTTC.

The J gene is TRBJ2-1, the V gene TRBV19, with D possibly matching TRBD1 (5 bases). This CDR3 is 13 amino acids long. Trimming took 3 bases from V and 8 from J, leaving 11 bases between them. The germline V gene has CDR1 LNHDA and CDR2 SQIVND (reference sequence). In DNA, the CDR3 is TGTGCCAGTAGTATGGGGATCAGGGATGAGCAGTTCTTC. It codes for CASSMGIRDEQFF.

V usage is TRBV5-1 and J usage is TRBJ1-6, with 7 bases matching TRBD1. Trimming took 4 bases from V and 6 from J; bases not matched to a gene: 4. Germline-derived CDR1 and CDR2 are SGHRS and YFSETQ. The CDR3 is 14 residues long. The CDR3 bases are TGCGCCAGCAGCCCGACAGGGTTTAATTCACCCCTCCACTTT. Protein product: CASSPTGFNSPLHF.

J is TRBJ1-5 and V is TRBV19; no clear D gene. Trimming stripped 3 bases from V and 3 bases from J, with 12 bases between. CDR1 is LNHDA and CDR2 is SQIVND in the germline V gene (reference sequence). The CDR3 has 15 residues. In DNA, the CDR3 is TGTGCCAGTAGTATTTTCGCCGGGATCAATCAGCCCCAGCATTTT. It specifies CASSIFAGINQPQHF.

The rearrangement joins TRBV6-4 to TRBJ1-1; possibly TRBD1 for D (5 bases). V was clipped by 8 bases and J by 1 base, with 8 bases between them. CDR1 and CDR2 (germline): MRHNA, SNTAGT. The CDR3 consists of 12 residues. The CDR3 region is CASRGANTEAFF. CDR3 coding DNA: TGTGCCAGCCGCGGGGCGAACACTGAAGCTTTCTTT.

This clone has only a few counts. The chain combines TRBV5-6 with TRBJ1-5; D possibly corresponds to TRBD1 (5 bases). The V end lost 4 bases, the J end lost 6 bases, and 11 bases lay between the germline ends. CDR1 is SGHDT and CDR2 is YYEEEE in the germline V gene. The CDR3 length is 13 residues. The CDR3, as DNA: TGTGCCAGCAGCCCGATGGGGGGTCAGCCCCAGCATTTT. Protein sequence: CASSPMGGQPQHF.

The chain couples TRBV7-2 to TRBJ1-3, with 9 bases aligning to TRBD1. Germline trimming cut 5 bases from V and 3 bases from J; bases unmatched to any gene: 5. CDR3 size: 15 residues. Looked up from germline, CDR1 is SGHTA and CDR2 is FQGNSA. CDR3 sequence: CASSPRTGDGNTIYF. DNA for the CDR3: TGTGCCAGCAGCCCACGGACAGGGGATGGAAACACCATATATTTT. The whole variable domain, remainder taken from reference TRBV7-2 and TRBJ1-3, is GAGVSQSPSNKVTEKGKDVELRCDPISGHTALYWYRQSLGQGLEFLIYFQGNSAPDKSGLPSDRFSAERTGGSVSTLTIQRTQQEDSAVYLCASSPRTGDGNTIYFGEGSWLTVV.

V gene TRBV6-5 combines with J gene TRBJ2-7; D uncertain. Germline-derived CDR1 and CDR2 are MNHEY and SVGAGI. Trimming left V 0 bases short and J 3 bases short, with 9 bases between. This CDR3 contains 14 residues. The CDR3 sequence is CASSYSALGYEQYF. The DNA for the CDR3 is TGTGCCAGCAGTTACTCGGCCCTTGGCTACGAGCAGTACTTC.

This chain connects TRBV4-1 to TRBJ1-2, with TRBD1 as a possible D gene (5 bases). This CDR3 is built from 15 residues. The germline gives CDR1 MGHRA, CDR2 YSYEKL. Trimming cost V 1 base and J 1 base, with 10 bases left between them. CDR3 bases: TGCGCCAGCAGCCAAGTCGCCGGGGGTAACTATGGCTACACCTTC. It translates to CASSQVAGGNYGYTF.

V gene TRBV27 combines with J gene TRBJ1-1, with a weak D call TRBD1 (5 bases). There are 13 residues in the CDR3. CDR1 and CDR2 from the germline V gene are MNHEY and SMNVEV (reference sequence). V was clipped by 2 bases and J by 12 bases, with 16 bases between them. The CDR3 region is CASSLIDRGITFF. The CDR3 bases are TGTGCCAGCAGTTTAATAGATCGGGGGATAACTTTCTTT.